The rows below give T cell receptor beta chains drawn from one sample of a study of shared clonotypes between healthy human individuals. The data were produced by immunoSEQ multiplex PCR, yet TCRdb's version contains in-frame clones alone and is incomplete. The sample includes approximately 110,000 clones, around 71% of them seen just once. Sequencing was done on a sample of memory CD8+ T cells sorted from blood. These TCRs come from a woman aged 25 to 39 in good health. Each CDR3 is given without its conserved first and last residue. D genes are given only for firm matches. A clone size is listed for some rows: how often the clone was seen (once, few, many), or a class if it is expanded.

CDR3 protein | clone size | V gene | D gene
ASSQPRQPRYNEQF | once | TRBV7-9 | NA
ATLGANVLT | few | TRBV2 | NA
ASSYGQGRTLETQY | NA | TRBV5-1 | TRBD1
ASAPTSGHYEQY | many | TRBV27 | TRBD2
SAGGSIAYNEQF | NA | TRBV29-1 | NA
ASSQTGGNNQPQH | NA | TRBV7-9 | TRBD1
ASSLTGSSYEQY | NA | TRBV5-2 | NA
ASSSQRSLIKSNQPQH | NA | TRBV28 | NA
ASSVDRVGGGANVLT | few | TRBV2 | TRBD1
ASSMMAANEKLF | NA | TRBV19 | NA
ASSESTSHQETQY | NA | TRBV25-1 | NA
ASTAHTNYGYT | NA | TRBV6-5 | NA
ASSFTGTRYEQY | NA | TRBV27 | NA
ASSLRTGLYEQY | NA | TRBV4-2 | NA
ASSLFRSNEKLF | NA | TRBV28 | NA
ASSLTSGAYNEQF | many | TRBV28 | TRBD2